A selection of T cell receptor beta chains follows, all from one sample in a study of graft-versus-host responses after intestinal transplantation. Generated by immunoSEQ multiplex PCR, the TCRdb table keeps only in-frame clones and is missing some. This sample yields 90,000 to 100,000 clones, of which more than 70% are seen a single time; about 1.5% belongs to the top ten. The specimen comprised PBMCs, sampled 255 days after intestinal transplant. These receptors originate from a human patient who received an intestinal transplant, so some T cells may come from the graft donor. CDR3s include the opening cysteine and the closing phenylalanine or tryptophan. D genes are given only for firm matches. Where a row states a size, it is once, few, many or the class of an expanded clone; other rows omit it.

TRBV28,-,TRBJ1-4,TRBD1,TGTGCCATTCAGGGGGATGAAAAACTGTTTTTT,CAIQGDEKLFF
TRBV6-5,-,TRBJ2-3,-,TGTGCCAGCAGTTTTCAGGGCGCAGATACGCAGTATTTT,CASSFQGADTQYF
TRBV30,-,TRBJ2-5,-,TGTGCCTGGAGTGCTGCGGCCCAAGAGACCCAGTACTTC,CAWSAAAQETQYF
TRBV27,-,TRBJ1-1,-,TGTGCCAGCACCCATGCCCTGAACACTGAAGCTTTCTTT,CASTHALNTEAFF
TRBV6-1,-,TRBJ1-2,-,TGTGCCAGCAGCCGGGCCACTAACTATGGCTACACCTTC,CASSRATNYGYTF
TRBV5-5,-,TRBJ2-3,-,TGTGCCAGCAGCTTGGTCACGGATACGCAGTATTTT,CASSLVTDTQYF
TRBV9,-,TRBJ1-1,-,TGTGCCAGCAGCGCAGTGTTGGACCACACTGAAGCTTTCTTT,CASSAVLDHTEAFF
TRBV6-6,-,TRBJ1-3,-,TGTGCCGGACCAAGGGAGTCCGGAAACACCATATATTTT,CAGPRESGNTIYF
TRBV28,few,TRBJ2-7,-,TGTGCCAGCAGTTTATTCAAGGGTAGCTCCTACGAGCAGTACTTC,CASSLFKGSSYEQYF
TRBV29-1,few,TRBJ2-5,-,TGCAGCGGTATCCCCCCAAATGTGGGAGAGACCCAGTACTTC,CSGIPPNVGETQYF
TRBV11-2,-,TRBJ1-2,-,TGTGCCAGCAGCCCTCACCGTGGCGTTGGCTACACCTTC,CASSPHRGVGYTF
TRBV5-1,-,TRBJ2-5,-,TGCGCCAGCAGCGGGGAAGGCGAGACCCAGTACTTC,CASSGEGETQYF
TRBV7-9,-,TRBJ2-2,TRBD1,TGTGCCAGCAGCCGCGGACAGGTTCAAACCGGGGAGCTGTTTTTT,CASSRGQVQTGELFF
TRBV7-8,once,TRBJ1-5,-,TGTGCCAGCAGCTTAGGGGGGAGTGAGAGCAATCAGCCCCAGCATTTT,CASSLGGSESNQPQHF
TRBV6-1,few,TRBJ1-5,-,TGTGCCAGCAGACGCCAGGGGAATCAGCCCCAGCATTTT,CASRRQGNQPQHF